The 14 T cell receptor beta chains below come from one sample, sequenced in a study of TIL therapy for anti-PD-1-resistant metastatic lung cancer. Time point given: pre-treatment sample, taken before nivolumab and TIL therapy. The tumor samples were excised metastases, mostly pleural nodules or supraclavicular lymph nodes. The libraries were made with immunoSEQ v3. Libraries were prepared by immunoSEQ multiplex PCR; TCRdb keeps only in-frame clonotypes and omits some of them. The sample yields about 14,000 clones, less than 75% seen once. This sample comprised tumor tissue, obtained at baseline. These TCRs come from a woman aged 30-79 years with non-small cell lung cancer.

V and J are TRBV27 and TRBJ2-1, with 8 bases that match TRBD2. CDR3 length: 15 amino acids. Trimming took 8 bases from V and 0 from J; bases not matched to a gene: 6. Germline V gene lookup returns CDR1 MNHEY and CDR2 SMNVEV (reference sequence). The chain's CDR3 is CASGVAGPSYNEQFF. Written as DNA, the CDR3 is TGTGCCAGCGGGGTAGCGGGGCCCTCCTACAATGAGCAGTTCTTC.

J is TRBJ2-5 and V is TRBV4-1, with a weak D call TRBD1 (6 bases). V was clipped by 4 bases and J by 5 bases, with 17 bases between them. The germline gives CDR1 MGHRA, CDR2 YSYEKL. This CDR3 region has 15 residues. The CDR3 sequence is CASSRETQRGETQYF. CDR3 bases: TGCGCCAGCAGCCGCGAGACCCAAAGGGGGGAGACCCAGTACTTC.

The chain recombines TRBV5-8 with TRBJ2-7; 9 bases match TRBD2. The CDR3 loop spans 14 amino acids. Per germline, CDR1 SGHTS and CDR2 YDEGEE. Losses at the gene ends were 4 bases for V and 6 bases for J; bases not matched to a gene: 8. The CDR3 nucleotides read TGTGCCAGCAGCCGTAGCGGGAGTTTTCGCGAGCAGTACTTC. It encodes CASSRSGSFREQYF.

This clone was seen a single time. The chain joins TRBV10-1 to TRBJ2-6, with D possibly being TRBD2 (5 bases). This CDR3 is built from 14 residues. Germline CDR1 and CDR2: WNHNN and SYGVQD (reference sequence). Deletions cut 6 bases from V and 2 bases from J, with 8 bases between. The DNA of the CDR3 is TGCGCCAGCAGGGACTCTCCTGGGGCCAACGTCCTGACTTTC. Translated, it gives CASRDSPGANVLTF.

Here the CDR3 DNA reads TGTGCCAGCAGCTCCTACGACCGAACCCTCTATGGCTACACCTTC. It is translated as CASSSYDRTLYGYTF. The chain carries TRBV5-4 and TRBJ1-2; D not resolved. The CDR3 covers 15 residues. Germline V gene sequence: CDR1 SGHNT, CDR2 YYREEE (reference sequence). V shed 3 bases and J shed 4 bases, with 16 bases lying between them.

The chain joins TRBV7-2 to TRBJ2-2; weak D call: TRBD2 (6 bases). The V end lost 5 bases, the J end lost 3 bases, and 10 bases lay between the germline ends. CDR1 and CDR2 (germline): SGHTA, FQGNSA. The CDR3 consists of 14 residues. As DNA, the CDR3 is TGTGCCAGCAGCGTACTAGCTTACACCGGGGAGCTGTTTTTT. The encoded protein is CASSVLAYTGELFF.

The chain couples TRBV28 to TRBJ1-2; 8 positions match TRBD1. The CDR3 contains 14 residues. With V trimmed by 2 bases and J by 4 bases, 3 bases remained unmatched. The V gene's germline CDR1 is MDHEN and CDR2 SYDVKM. This CDR3 reads CASSLMGTGYGYTF. The CDR3 coding sequence is TGTGCCAGCAGTTTAATGGGGACAGGCTATGGCTACACCTTC.

The chain combines TRBV7-7 with TRBJ2-5; the D gene is possibly TRBD1 (6 bases). The CDR3 sequence is 13 residues long. The V end was cut by 1 base, the J end by 4 bases, with 7 bases between. Germline CDR1 is SSHAT and CDR2 is FNYEAQ (reference sequence). The CDR3 DNA sequence: TGTGCCAGCAGCTTAGGACAGGCAGAGACCCAGTACTTC. Translating gives CASSLGQAETQYF.

V usage is TRBV10-3 and J usage is TRBJ2-3; 8 bases line up with TRBD2. The CDR3 is 14 residues long. J was trimmed by 5 bases and V by 5 bases; bases with no gene match: 6. Germline CDR1 ENHRY, CDR2 SYGVKD. The CDR3 DNA reads TGTGCCATCAGTTATAGCGGGAACGGAGATACGCAGTATTTT. As protein: CAISYSGNGDTQYF.

V and J are TRBV29-1 and TRBJ2-5; TRBD2 matches at 7 bases. This CDR3 has 12 residues. Per the germline V gene, CDR1 is SQVTM and CDR2 is ANQGSEA. V lost 7 bases, J lost 5 bases, and 7 bases stayed unmatched. The CDR3 sequence: CSGGRGLETQYF. In nucleotides, the CDR3 is TGCAGCGGAGGGAGGGGCTTGGAGACCCAGTACTTC.

This clone was counted between two and nine times. The chain combines TRBV7-9 with TRBJ1-5; 10 nucleotides match TRBD1. CDR3 size: 14 residues. J gave up 7 bases and V 3 bases, and 3 bases lay outside the gene matches. Germline CDR1 is SEHNR and CDR2 is FQNEAQ (reference sequence). CDR3 in DNA: TGTGCCAGCAGCTTGGGACAGGGGAACCAGCCCCAGCATTTT. It specifies CASSLGQGNQPQHF.

The chain employs TRBV7-6 and TRBJ2-5; TRBD2 might be the D (7 bases). This CDR3 region has 13 residues. The V and J ends lost 5 bases and 7 bases respectively, with 14 bases between them. The germline V gene encodes CDR1 SGHVS and CDR2 FNYEAQ. The CDR3 DNA sequence: TGTGCCAGCAGCCCCAACAGGGAGGGGACCCAGTACTTC. Protein: CASSPNREGTQYF.

The rearrangement joins TRBV29-1 to TRBJ1-2, with a possible D match to TRBD1 (6 bases). The V and J ends lost 4 bases and 7 bases respectively, with 10 bases between them. The CDR3 has 11 residues. Looked up from germline, CDR1 is SQVTM and CDR2 is ANQGSEA. The DNA of the CDR3 is TGCAGCGTTGGGGGGGGCTCTGGCTACACCTTC. As protein: CSVGGGSGYTF.

This clone appeared a few times. The CDR3 loop reads CASSFILGFNQPQHF. The CDR3 coding sequence is TGTGCCAGTAGTTTCATTTTGGGGTTTAATCAGCCCCAGCATTTT. This chain connects TRBV19 to TRBJ1-5; D call uncertain. Germline V gives CDR1 LNHDA, CDR2 SQIVND (reference sequence). The germline V and J ends were trimmed by 5 bases and 4 bases, with 15 bases remaining between them. This CDR3 has 15 residues.